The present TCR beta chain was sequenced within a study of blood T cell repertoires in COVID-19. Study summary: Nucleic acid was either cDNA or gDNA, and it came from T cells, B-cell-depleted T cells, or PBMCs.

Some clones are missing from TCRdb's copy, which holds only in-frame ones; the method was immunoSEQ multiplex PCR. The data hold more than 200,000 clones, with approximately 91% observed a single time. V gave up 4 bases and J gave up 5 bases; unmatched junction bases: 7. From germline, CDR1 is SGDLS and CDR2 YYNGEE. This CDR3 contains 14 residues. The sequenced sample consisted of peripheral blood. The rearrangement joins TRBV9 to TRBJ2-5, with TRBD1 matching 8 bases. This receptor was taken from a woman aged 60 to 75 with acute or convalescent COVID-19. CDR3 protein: CASSLGQGWETQYF. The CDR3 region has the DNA TGTGCCAGCAGCCTCGGACAGGGCTGGGAGACCCAGTACTTC. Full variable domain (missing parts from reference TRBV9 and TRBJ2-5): DSGVTQTPKHLITATGQRVTLRCSPRSGDLSVYWYQQSLDQGLQFLIQYYNGEERAKGNILERFSAQQFPDLHSELNLSSLELGDSALYFCASSLGQGWETQYFGPGTRLLVL.